The rows below give T cell receptor beta chains drawn from one sample of a study of beta chain features in type 1 diabetes. Assay used: immunoSEQ multiplex PCR; TCRdb lists only in-frame clones, some missing. The data hold about 230,000 clones, with over 8.5% observed a single time. Sequencing input: naive CD4+ T cells from blood. Receptors were obtained from a woman aged 18-30 years in good health. CDR3s include the opening cysteine and the closing phenylalanine or tryptophan. The D gene is left open where the match is weak. Only some rows state a clone size, as once, few, many or a class for expanded clones.

CDR3 DNA,CDR3 protein,V gene,J gene,D gene,clone size
TGCGCCAGCAGCTTGATGTCCCGGGGGATAGATACGCAGTATTTT,CASSLMSRGIDTQYF,TRBV5-1,TRBJ2-3,NA,NA
TGTGCCAGCAGCCGAGACAAAGCAGAGACCCAGTACTTC,CASSRDKAETQYF,TRBV6-5,TRBJ2-5,NA,NA
TGTGCCAGCAGCTTGGGACTAGCGGCAGATACGCAGTATTTT,CASSLGLAADTQYF,TRBV5-6,TRBJ2-3,TRBD2,NA
TGTGCCAGCAGGGAGACAGCCCCTAGAGGGGAGCTGTTTTTT,CASRETAPRGELFF,TRBV28,TRBJ2-2,NA,few
TGCGCCAGCAGCTTGACGGAGGACCACAATGAGCAGTTCTTC,CASSLTEDHNEQFF,TRBV5-1,TRBJ2-1,NA,NA
TGTGCCAGCTCAGAGCGGGGGGAGTACAATGAGCAGTTCTTC,CASSERGEYNEQFF,TRBV18,TRBJ2-1,TRBD2,few
TGTGCCAGCAGTACCCGACAGGGCTGGACTGAGCAGTTCTTC,CASSTRQGWTEQFF,TRBV27,TRBJ2-1,TRBD1,few
TGCGCCAGCAGCCAAGGTCAGGGCCCAGGAGGGCTGTTTTTT,CASSQGQGPGGLFF,TRBV4-1,TRBJ1-4,NA,few
TGCGCCAGCAGCCCCCCGGGACTAGCGGGAGTGAATGAGCAGTTCTTC,CASSPPGLAGVNEQFF,TRBV5-1,TRBJ2-1,TRBD2,NA
TGCGCCAGCAAGGATCGTTCTAGCGGGATCACAGATACGCAGTATTTT,CASKDRSSGITDTQYF,TRBV5-1,TRBJ2-3,TRBD2,few
TGTGCCAGCAGCGTAGCAAGCACAGATACGCAGTATTTT,CASSVASTDTQYF,TRBV9,TRBJ2-3,NA,few
TGCGCCAGCAGCGCGGAACTAGCGGGGCGCACAGATACGCAGTATTTT,CASSAELAGRTDTQYF,TRBV5-1,TRBJ2-3,TRBD2,few